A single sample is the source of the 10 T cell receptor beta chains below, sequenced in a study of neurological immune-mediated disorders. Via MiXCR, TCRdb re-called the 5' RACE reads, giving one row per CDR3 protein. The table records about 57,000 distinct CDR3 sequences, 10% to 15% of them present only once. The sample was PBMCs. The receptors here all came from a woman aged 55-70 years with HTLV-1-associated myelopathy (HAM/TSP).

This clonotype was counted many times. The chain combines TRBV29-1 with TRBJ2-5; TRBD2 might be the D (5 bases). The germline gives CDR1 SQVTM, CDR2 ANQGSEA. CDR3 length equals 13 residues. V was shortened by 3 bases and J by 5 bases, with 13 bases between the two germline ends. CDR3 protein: CSVDFGREETQYF. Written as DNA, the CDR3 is TGCAGCGTTGATTTCGGTAGGGAGGAGACCCAGTACTTC.

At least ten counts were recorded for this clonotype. The CDR3 coding sequence is TGCAGTGCTAGAGATGTACTCGGCCCTTACGAGCAGTACTTC. Translated, it gives CSARDVLGPYEQYF. The rearrangement links TRBV20-1 to TRBJ2-7; D gene ambiguous. Per the germline V gene, CDR1 is DFQATT and CDR2 is SNEGSKA (reference sequence). This CDR3 has 14 amino acids. V was shortened by 0 bases and J by 4 bases, with 13 bases between the two germline ends.

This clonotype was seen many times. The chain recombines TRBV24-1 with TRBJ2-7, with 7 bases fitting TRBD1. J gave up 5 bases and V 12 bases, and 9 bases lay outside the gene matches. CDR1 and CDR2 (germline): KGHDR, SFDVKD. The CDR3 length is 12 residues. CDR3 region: CASRDQGDEQYF. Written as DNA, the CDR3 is TGTGCCTCACGAGACCAGGGGGACGAGCAGTACTTC.

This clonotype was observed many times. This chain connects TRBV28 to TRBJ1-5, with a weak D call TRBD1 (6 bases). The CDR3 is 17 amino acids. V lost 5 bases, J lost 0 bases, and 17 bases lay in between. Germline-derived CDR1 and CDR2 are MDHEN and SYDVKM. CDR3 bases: TGTGCCAGCAGTCTACCGGGGACACCATATAGCAATCAGCCCCAGCATTTT. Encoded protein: CASSLPGTPYSNQPQHF.

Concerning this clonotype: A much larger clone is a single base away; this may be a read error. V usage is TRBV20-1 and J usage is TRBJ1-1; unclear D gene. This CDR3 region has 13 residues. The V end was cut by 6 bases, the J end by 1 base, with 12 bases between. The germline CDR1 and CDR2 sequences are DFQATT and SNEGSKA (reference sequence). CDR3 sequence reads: CSAWTLRNTEAFF. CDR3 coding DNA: TGCAGTGCGTGGACCTTAAGGAACACTGAAGCTTTCTTT.

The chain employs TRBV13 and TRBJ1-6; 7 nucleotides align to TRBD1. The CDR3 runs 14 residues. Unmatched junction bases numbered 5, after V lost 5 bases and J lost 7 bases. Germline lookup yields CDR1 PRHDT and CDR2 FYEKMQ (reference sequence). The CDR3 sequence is CASSPGQSNSPLHF. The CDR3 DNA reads TGTGCCAGCAGCCCGGGACAGTCGAATTCACCCCTCCACTTT. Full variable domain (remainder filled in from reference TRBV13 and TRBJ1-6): AAGVIQSPRHLIKEKRETATLKCYPIPRHDTVYWYQQGPGQDPQFLISFYEKMQSDKGSIPDRFSAQQFSDYHSELNMSSLELGDSALYFCASSPGQSNSPLHFGNGTRLTVT.

CDR3 sequence: CNSSLGEAETQYF. DNA of the CDR3: TGTAACAGCAGTTTAGGGGAGGCGGAGACCCAGTACTTC. The gene calls are TRBV12-3 or TRBV12-4 and TRBJ2-5, with D possibly TRBD2 on 6 matching bases. CDR3 length: 13 residues.

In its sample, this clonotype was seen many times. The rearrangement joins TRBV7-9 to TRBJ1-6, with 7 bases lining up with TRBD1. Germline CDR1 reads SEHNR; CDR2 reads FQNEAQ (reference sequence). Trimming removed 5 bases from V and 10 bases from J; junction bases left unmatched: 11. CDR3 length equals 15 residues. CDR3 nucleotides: TGTGCCAGCAGCCCCGCGACAGGGCGGAGATCACCCCTCCACTTT. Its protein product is CASSPATGRRSPLHF.

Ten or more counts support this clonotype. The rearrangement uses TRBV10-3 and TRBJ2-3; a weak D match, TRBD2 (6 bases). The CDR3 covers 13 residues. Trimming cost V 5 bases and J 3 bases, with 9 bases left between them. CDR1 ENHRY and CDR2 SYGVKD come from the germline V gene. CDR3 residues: CAISPRGTDTQYF. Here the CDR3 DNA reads TGTGCCATCAGTCCGCGGGGAACAGATACGCAGTATTTT.

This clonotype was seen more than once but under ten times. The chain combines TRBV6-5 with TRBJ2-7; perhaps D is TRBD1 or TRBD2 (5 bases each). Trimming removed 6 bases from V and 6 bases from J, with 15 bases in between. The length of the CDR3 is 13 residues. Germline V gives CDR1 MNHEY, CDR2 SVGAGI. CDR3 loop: CASSRGQGSEQYF. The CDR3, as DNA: TGTGCCAGCAGCCGGGGCCAGGGAAGCGAGCAGTACTTC.